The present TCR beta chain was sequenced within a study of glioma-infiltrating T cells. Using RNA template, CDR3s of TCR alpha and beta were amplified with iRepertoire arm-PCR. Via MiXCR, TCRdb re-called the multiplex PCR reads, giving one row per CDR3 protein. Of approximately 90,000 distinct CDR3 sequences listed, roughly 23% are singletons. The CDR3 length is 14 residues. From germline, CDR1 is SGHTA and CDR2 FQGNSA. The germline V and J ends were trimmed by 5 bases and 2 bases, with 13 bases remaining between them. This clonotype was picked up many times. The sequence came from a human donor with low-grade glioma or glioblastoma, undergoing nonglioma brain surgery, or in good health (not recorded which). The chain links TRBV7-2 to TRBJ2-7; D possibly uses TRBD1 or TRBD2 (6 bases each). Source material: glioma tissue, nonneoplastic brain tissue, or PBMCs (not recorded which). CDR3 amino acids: CASSIWRGAYEQYF. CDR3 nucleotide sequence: TGTGCCAGCAGCATTTGGAGGGGGGCCTACGAGCAGTACTTC. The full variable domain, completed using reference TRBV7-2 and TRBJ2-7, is GAGVSQSPSNKVTEKGKDVELRCDPISGHTALYWYRQSLGQGLEFLIYFQGNSAPDKSGLPSDRFSAERTGGSVSTLTIQRTQQEDSAVYLCASSIWRGAYEQYFGPGTRLTVT.